The rows below give T cell receptor beta chains drawn from one sample of a study of early T cells in non-severe SARS-CoV-2 infection. One entry per CDR3 protein, called by TCRdb with MiXCR from the 5' RACE reads. The sample includes about 29,000 distinct CDR3 sequences, 5.3% of them seen just once. The sequenced sample consisted of whole blood. The receptors originated from an adult who was a healthcare worker with PCR-confirmed SARS-CoV-2 infection or an uninfected control (not recorded which). The CDR3 runs from the conserved cysteine through the conserved F or W. D genes are given only for firm matches. Size values are once, few and many counts, or a class for expanded clones, and some rows have none.

D gene: -
V gene: TRBV27
J gene: TRBJ1-1
clone size: many
CDR3 DNA: TGTGCCAGCAGTCGGGTCTTGAACACTGAAGCTTTCTTT
CDR3 protein: CASSRVLNTEAFF

D gene: -
V gene: TRBV7-8
J gene: TRBJ1-1
clone size: many
CDR3 DNA: TGTGCCAGCAGCTTCGGCAGAAGCACTGAAGCTTTCTTT
CDR3 protein: CASSFGRSTEAFF

D gene: TRBD1
V gene: TRBV20-1
J gene: TRBJ2-4
clone size: many
CDR3 DNA: TGCAGTGCTAGCGGGGACAGTGAAAACATTCAGTACTTC
CDR3 protein: CSASGDSENIQYF

D gene: -
V gene: TRBV9
J gene: TRBJ1-2
clone size: -
CDR3 DNA: TGTGCCAGCAGCGTAGCCCTTAACTATGGCTACACCTTC
CDR3 protein: CASSVALNYGYTF

D gene: TRBD2
V gene: TRBV28
J gene: TRBJ2-5
clone size: many
CDR3 DNA: TGTGCCAGCAGTTCACAGCGGGGGCTTTACTTGACGACCCAGTACTTC
CDR3 protein: CASSSQRGLYLTTQYF

D gene: TRBD2
V gene: TRBV30
J gene: TRBJ2-1
clone size: many
CDR3 DNA: TGTGCCTGGAAGAGCGGGAGCTCCTACAATGAGCAGTTCTTC
CDR3 protein: CAWKSGSSYNEQFF

D gene: -
V gene: TRBV11-2
J gene: TRBJ2-7
clone size: -
CDR3 DNA: TGTGCCAGCAGCTTAGATGGTGGCAGGACCTACGAGCAGTACTTC
CDR3 protein: CASSLDGGRTYEQYF

D gene: TRBD2
V gene: TRBV10-1
J gene: TRBJ2-3
clone size: many
CDR3 DNA: TGCGCCAGCAGTACAAGCGGGAGGGGCACAGATACGCAGTATTTT
CDR3 protein: CASSTSGRGTDTQYF

D gene: -
V gene: TRBV5-5
J gene: TRBJ1-1
clone size: many
CDR3 DNA: TGTGCCAGCAGCTTCGGACAGTCGAACACTGAAGCTTTCTTT
CDR3 protein: CASSFGQSNTEAFF

D gene: -
V gene: TRBV20-1
J gene: TRBJ1-5
clone size: many
CDR3 DNA: TGCAGTGCTGCAGGTTCTCAGGTTCTTCAGCCCCAGCATTTT
CDR3 protein: CSAAGSQVLQPQHF

D gene: TRBD1
V gene: TRBV5-1
J gene: TRBJ1-6
clone size: many
CDR3 DNA: TGCGCCAGCAGCCCCTCCGGGACAGGGGTAGGATCACCCCTCCACTTT
CDR3 protein: CASSPSGTGVGSPLHF

D gene: TRBD1
V gene: TRBV5-5
J gene: TRBJ2-7
clone size: many
CDR3 DNA: TGTGCCAGCAGCTTGGCGACAGGGGTCCCCTACGAGCAGTACTTC
CDR3 protein: CASSLATGVPYEQYF

D gene: -
V gene: TRBV5-1
J gene: TRBJ2-3
clone size: -
CDR3 DNA: TGCGCCAGCAGCTTTTGGGACATACGCACAGATACGCAGTATTTT
CDR3 protein: CASSFWDIRTDTQYF

D gene: TRBD1
V gene: TRBV5-4
J gene: TRBJ2-5
clone size: few
CDR3 DNA: TGTGCCAGCAGCTTGGGTTGGACAGGGTACCAAGAGACCCAGTACTTC
CDR3 protein: CASSLGWTGYQETQYF

D gene: TRBD1
V gene: TRBV28
J gene: TRBJ2-5
clone size: few
CDR3 DNA: TGTGCCAGCAGCAGGGGACAGGGGGGTACCCAGTACTTC
CDR3 protein: CASSRGQGGTQYF

D gene: -
V gene: TRBV7-9
J gene: TRBJ2-7
clone size: few
CDR3 DNA: TGTGCCAGCAGCCCCTCTACAGGGGGGGCCTCCTACGAGCAGTACTTC
CDR3 protein: CASSPSTGGASYEQYF

D gene: -
V gene: TRBV21-1
J gene: TRBJ2-7
clone size: many
CDR3 DNA: TGTGCCAGCAGCAAAATGTTGGTGGCAGCGTACTCCTACGAGCAGTACTTC
CDR3 protein: CASSKMLVAAYSYEQYF

D gene: -
V gene: TRBV27
J gene: TRBJ2-5
clone size: many
CDR3 DNA: TGTGCCAGCATCCTACCCGCGGGCAGGGCAGGAGAGACCCAGTACTTC
CDR3 protein: CASILPAGRAGETQYF

D gene: TRBD2
V gene: TRBV13
J gene: TRBJ2-4
clone size: many
CDR3 DNA: TGTGCCAGCAGCACCATCGGGACTAGCGGAGAATTAGCCAAAAACATTCAGTACTTC
CDR3 protein: CASSTIGTSGELAKNIQYF

D gene: -
V gene: TRBV6-2/TRBV6-3
J gene: TRBJ2-1
clone size: -
CDR3 DNA: TGTGCCAGCAGTTACCAGCCCGGTGAGCAGTTCTTC
CDR3 protein: CASSYQPGEQFF

D gene: -
V gene: TRBV7-9
J gene: TRBJ1-2
clone size: many
CDR3 DNA: TGTGCCAGCAGCTTAGACGGCGGGGGAGGCTACACCTTC
CDR3 protein: CASSLDGGGGYTF

D gene: TRBD1
V gene: TRBV19
J gene: TRBJ2-7
clone size: few
CDR3 DNA: TGTGCCAGTAGCGTTGGGGACAGGGGCTACGAGCAGTACTTC
CDR3 protein: CASSVGDRGYEQYF

D gene: -
V gene: TRBV12-5
J gene: TRBJ2-3
clone size: few
CDR3 DNA: TGTGCTAGTGCTGGGCCCCCAGATACGCAGTATTTT
CDR3 protein: CASAGPPDTQYF

D gene: TRBD1
V gene: TRBV18
J gene: TRBJ2-3
clone size: -
CDR3 DNA: TGTGCCAGCTCACCACGACAGGGGGTTGTCACAGATACGCAGTATTTT
CDR3 protein: CASSPRQGVVTDTQYF

D gene: -
V gene: TRBV28
J gene: TRBJ1-4
clone size: many
CDR3 DNA: TGTGCCAGCAGTTCCCCGGGGGGCGCGACTAATGAAAAACTGTTTTTT
CDR3 protein: CASSSPGGATNEKLFF

D gene: -
V gene: TRBV2
J gene: TRBJ1-1
clone size: many
CDR3 DNA: TGTGCCAGCAGTGACACAGGGTACACTGAAGCTTTCTTT
CDR3 protein: CASSDTGYTEAFF

D gene: -
V gene: TRBV5-5
J gene: TRBJ1-5
clone size: many
CDR3 DNA: TGTGCCAGCAGCTTTGGTATAGGGGGAGGTCAGCCCCAGCATTTT
CDR3 protein: CASSFGIGGGQPQHF

D gene: -
V gene: TRBV29-1
J gene: TRBJ2-7
clone size: many
CDR3 DNA: TGCAGCGTTGAAGGTCTAACGGGCTCCTACGAGCAGTACTTC
CDR3 protein: CSVEGLTGSYEQYF

D gene: TRBD2
V gene: TRBV18
J gene: TRBJ2-7
clone size: many
CDR3 DNA: TGTGCCAGCTCACCGCGGGAGGGCACCTACGAGCAGTACTTC
CDR3 protein: CASSPREGTYEQYF

D gene: -
V gene: TRBV29-1
J gene: TRBJ2-6
clone size: many
CDR3 DNA: TGCAGCGTTGAGGACGTCTCTGGGGCCAACGTCCTGACTTTC
CDR3 protein: CSVEDVSGANVLTF

D gene: TRBD1
V gene: TRBV7-9
J gene: TRBJ1-4
clone size: many
CDR3 DNA: TGTGCCAGCAGCCCGCGCCCTACAGGGGAGAGGGATGAAAAACTGTTTTTT
CDR3 protein: CASSPRPTGERDEKLFF

D gene: -
V gene: TRBV10-3
J gene: TRBJ2-1
clone size: few
CDR3 DNA: TGTGCCTCCATTTACTCGGACATCTACAATGAGCAGTTCTTC
CDR3 protein: CASIYSDIYNEQFF

D gene: -
V gene: TRBV20-1
J gene: TRBJ2-3
clone size: few
CDR3 DNA: TGCAGTGCTAGAGCCGACAGTGGTACGCAGTATTTT
CDR3 protein: CSARADSGTQYF

D gene: -
V gene: TRBV28
J gene: TRBJ2-7
clone size: -
CDR3 DNA: TGTGCCAGCAGCCCGCCCTTAGCCCCCTACGAGCAGTACTTC
CDR3 protein: CASSPPLAPYEQYF

D gene: TRBD2
V gene: TRBV7-6
J gene: TRBJ2-2
clone size: many
CDR3 DNA: TGTGCCAGCAGCTTAAGCGGGATCTCCACCGGGGAGCTGTTTTTT
CDR3 protein: CASSLSGISTGELFF

D gene: TRBD2
V gene: TRBV7-2
J gene: TRBJ2-2
clone size: many
CDR3 DNA: TGTGCCAGCAGCTTAGCATGGACTAGGACCGAGCTGTTTTTT
CDR3 protein: CASSLAWTRTELFF

D gene: -
V gene: TRBV6-5
J gene: TRBJ2-3
clone size: many
CDR3 DNA: TGTGCCAGCAGTGGGGGGCCCCCCACAGATACGCAGTATTTT
CDR3 protein: CASSGGPPTDTQYF

D gene: -
V gene: TRBV20-1
J gene: TRBJ1-2
clone size: few
CDR3 DNA: TGCAGTGCTAGAGTCCAGGCCGGACAGCGAGACTATTATAACTATGGCTACACCTTC
CDR3 protein: CSARVQAGQRDYYNYGYTF

D gene: TRBD1
V gene: TRBV5-8
J gene: TRBJ2-7
clone size: many
CDR3 DNA: TGTGCCAGCTTGCCGGGACAGGGGATCAACGAGCAGTACTTC
CDR3 protein: CASLPGQGINEQYF

D gene: -
V gene: TRBV20-1
J gene: TRBJ1-1
clone size: medium-sized
CDR3 DNA: TGCAGTGCCCCACCCCCGGATAGTCGGGGAGCTTTCTTT
CDR3 protein: CSAPPPDSRGAFF

D gene: -
V gene: TRBV7-9
J gene: TRBJ2-7
clone size: many
CDR3 DNA: TGTGCCAGCAGCGATCCGTTCCGGGACCTCATGTACGAGCAGTACTTC
CDR3 protein: CASSDPFRDLMYEQYF

D gene: -
V gene: TRBV6-2/TRBV6-3
J gene: TRBJ2-2
clone size: -
CDR3 DNA: TGTGCCAGCCGACGAAATACCGGGACTCACACCGGGGAGCTGTTTTTT
CDR3 protein: CASRRNTGTHTGELFF

D gene: TRBD2
V gene: TRBV20-1
J gene: TRBJ2-3
clone size: many
CDR3 DNA: TGCAGTGCTGGGGGTGGCGGGAGGGCGTCAGATACGCAGTATTTT
CDR3 protein: CSAGGGGRASDTQYF

D gene: -
V gene: TRBV28
J gene: TRBJ1-2
clone size: -
CDR3 DNA: TGTGCCAGCAGTCCACAGGGATACGGCTACACCTTC
CDR3 protein: CASSPQGYGYTF

D gene: -
V gene: TRBV6-5
J gene: TRBJ1-2
clone size: many
CDR3 DNA: TGTGCCAGCAGTTACGAGGGCTTTGGGTACAGGACCTATGGCTACACCTTC
CDR3 protein: CASSYEGFGYRTYGYTF

D gene: TRBD2
V gene: TRBV4-2
J gene: TRBJ2-1
clone size: many
CDR3 DNA: TGTGCCAGCAGCCAAGATTTCGCGGGAGGGTACAATGAGCAGTTCTTC
CDR3 protein: CASSQDFAGGYNEQFF

D gene: -
V gene: TRBV7-8
J gene: TRBJ1-2
clone size: many
CDR3 DNA: TGTGCCAGCAGCCATCGGACGTCAACGACGGACTATGGCTACACCTTC
CDR3 protein: CASSHRTSTTDYGYTF

D gene: TRBD1
V gene: TRBV28
J gene: TRBJ1-5
clone size: many
CDR3 DNA: TGTGCCATAGGACAGGGAATGGGTTATAGCAATCAGCCCCAGCATTTT
CDR3 protein: CAIGQGMGYSNQPQHF

D gene: TRBD2
V gene: TRBV27
J gene: TRBJ2-1
clone size: many
CDR3 DNA: TGTGCCAGCAGGATGACTAGCGGGGCCTACAATGAGCAGTTCTTC
CDR3 protein: CASRMTSGAYNEQFF

D gene: -
V gene: TRBV29-1
J gene: TRBJ2-1
clone size: few
CDR3 DNA: TGCAGCGTTGGCCGGCATGGTGAGCAGTTCTTC
CDR3 protein: CSVGRHGEQFF

D gene: -
V gene: TRBV13
J gene: TRBJ2-3
clone size: many
CDR3 DNA: TGTGCCAGCAGCCCAAGGTCGGATACGCAGTATTTT
CDR3 protein: CASSPRSDTQYF

D gene: -
V gene: TRBV18
J gene: TRBJ1-2
clone size: many
CDR3 DNA: TGTGCCAGCTCACCACCGGGGGGAGGAGGCTACACCTTC
CDR3 protein: CASSPPGGGGYTF

D gene: -
V gene: TRBV6-2/TRBV6-3
J gene: TRBJ1-1
clone size: few
CDR3 DNA: TGTGCCAGCAGTTACGGGTCAGGCAGGCGGGACACTGAAGCTTTCTTT
CDR3 protein: CASSYGSGRRDTEAFF

D gene: -
V gene: TRBV27
J gene: TRBJ1-4
clone size: few
CDR3 DNA: TGTGCCAGCAGCGTTAGGTCGAGGGCAACTAATGAAAAACTGTTTTTT
CDR3 protein: CASSVRSRATNEKLFF

D gene: -
V gene: TRBV4-1
J gene: TRBJ2-7
clone size: many
CDR3 DNA: TGCGCCAGCAGCCAAGAACCCAGGGGCTACGAGCAGTACTTC
CDR3 protein: CASSQEPRGYEQYF

D gene: -
V gene: TRBV7-3
J gene: TRBJ2-3
clone size: -
CDR3 DNA: TGTGCCAGCAGCTTAACGAAGGGGACCTATACGCAGTATTTT
CDR3 protein: CASSLTKGTYTQYF

D gene: -
V gene: TRBV4-3
J gene: TRBJ2-1
clone size: many
CDR3 DNA: TGCGCCAGCAGCCCACGGACTACATCGCAAGACAATGAGCAGTTCTTC
CDR3 protein: CASSPRTTSQDNEQFF